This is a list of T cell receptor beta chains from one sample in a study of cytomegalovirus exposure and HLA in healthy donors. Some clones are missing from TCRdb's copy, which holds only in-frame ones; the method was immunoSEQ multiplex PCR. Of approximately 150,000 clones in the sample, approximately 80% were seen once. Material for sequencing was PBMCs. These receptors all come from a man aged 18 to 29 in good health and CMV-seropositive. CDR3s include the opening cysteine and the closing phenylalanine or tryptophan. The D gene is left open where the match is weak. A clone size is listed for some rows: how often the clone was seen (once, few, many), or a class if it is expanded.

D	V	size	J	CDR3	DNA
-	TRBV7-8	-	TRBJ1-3	CASSARNSGNTIYF	TGTGCCAGCAGCGCGCGGAACTCTGGAAACACCATATATTTT
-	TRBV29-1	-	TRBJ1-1	CSVDSSRSAEAFF	TGCAGCGTAGACAGCTCCCGAAGCGCTGAAGCTTTCTTT
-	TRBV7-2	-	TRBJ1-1	CASSPSRVTEAFF	TGTGCCAGCAGCCCCTCCCGGGTCACTGAAGCTTTCTTT
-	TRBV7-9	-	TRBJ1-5	CSSSVENQPQHF	TGTTCCAGCAGCGTGGAGAATCAGCCCCAGCATTTT
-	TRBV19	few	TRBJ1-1	CASREYPKNTEAFF	TGTGCCAGTAGAGAGTACCCGAAGAACACTGAAGCTTTCTTT
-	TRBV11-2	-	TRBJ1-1	CASSLDRRTEAFF	TGTGCCAGCAGCTTAGATAGGCGGACTGAAGCTTTCTTT
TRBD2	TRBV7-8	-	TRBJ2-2	CASSLVGGGAFGELFF	TGTGCCAGCAGCTTAGTGGGCGGGGGGGCCTTCGGGGAGCTGTTTTTT
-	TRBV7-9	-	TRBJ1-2	CASSSLGGTLYGYTF	TGTGCCAGCAGCTCTCTCGGGGGGACACTATATGGCTACACCTTC
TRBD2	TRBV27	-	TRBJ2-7	CASSLRLAGEGYEQYF	TGTGCCAGCAGTTTACGACTAGCGGGAGAGGGCTACGAGCAGTACTTC
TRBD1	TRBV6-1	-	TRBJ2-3	CASSKDRGADTQYF	TGTGCCAGCAGTAAAGACAGGGGTGCAGATACGCAGTATTTT
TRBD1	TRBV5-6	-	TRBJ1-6	CASSFTGGPDSPLHF	TGTGCCAGCAGCTTTACAGGGGGCCCCGATTCACCCCTCCACTTT
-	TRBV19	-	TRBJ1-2	CASTSSRERGPNYGYTF	TGTGCCAGTACCTCGTCTAGGGAAAGGGGCCCTAACTATGGCTACACCTTC
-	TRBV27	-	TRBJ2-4	CASSLTGYRNIQYF	TGTGCCAGCAGTTTAACGGGATACAGAAACATTCAGTACTTC
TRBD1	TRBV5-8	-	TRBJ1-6	CASSLGGGQGISPLHF	TGTGCCAGCAGCTTGGGGGGGGGACAGGGTATTTCACCCCTCCACTTT
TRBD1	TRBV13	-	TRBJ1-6	CASSDRTGDSPLHF	TGTGCCAGCAGCGATAGGACAGGGGACTCACCCCTCCACTTT
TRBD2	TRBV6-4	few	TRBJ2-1	CASSALSAGGHNEQFF	TGTGCCAGCAGTGCCCTCTCGGCGGGAGGCCACAATGAGCAGTTCTTC
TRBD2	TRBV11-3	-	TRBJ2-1	CASSLGIAGVGEQFF	TGTGCCAGCAGCTTGGGAATAGCGGGAGTGGGGGAGCAGTTCTTC
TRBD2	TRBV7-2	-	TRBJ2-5	CASSLEGLAGAEGETQYF	TGTGCCAGCAGCTTAGAGGGACTAGCGGGGGCAGAGGGGGAGACCCAGTACTTC
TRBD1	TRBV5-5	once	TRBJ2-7	CASSLEDRGTYEQYF	TGTGCCAGCAGCTTGGAGGACAGGGGGACCTACGAGCAGTACTTC
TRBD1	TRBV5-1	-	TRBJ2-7	CASSLFRGLTYEQYF	TGCGCCAGCAGCTTGTTTAGGGGGCTGACCTACGAGCAGTACTTC
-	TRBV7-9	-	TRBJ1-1	CSSSRNRAGSSEAFF	TGTTCCAGCAGCCGAAACAGGGCAGGGAGCTCTGAAGCTTTCTTT
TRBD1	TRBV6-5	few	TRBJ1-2	CASSRDRVSNYGYTF	TGTGCCAGCAGTCGCGACAGGGTTTCGAACTATGGCTACACCTTC
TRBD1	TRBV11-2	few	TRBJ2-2	CASSFRGTGAGELFF	TGTGCCAGCAGCTTCCGAGGGACAGGTGCCGGGGAGCTGTTTTTT
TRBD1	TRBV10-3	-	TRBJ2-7	CAIREPGQDVEQYF	TGTGCCATCAGGGAGCCGGGACAGGACGTCGAGCAGTACTTC
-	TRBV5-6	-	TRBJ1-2	CASYYSTDYNYGYTF	TGTGCCAGTTACTACTCCACGGATTATAACTATGGCTACACCTTC
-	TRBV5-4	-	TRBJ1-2	CASRTTTHPGVAYGYTF	TGTGCCAGCAGAACGACCACACATCCAGGGGTGGCCTATGGCTACACCTTC
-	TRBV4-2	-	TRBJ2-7	CASSQGQGIHEQYF	TGTGCCAGCAGCCAAGGCCAGGGGATCCACGAGCAGTACTTC
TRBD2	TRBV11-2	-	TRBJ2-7	CASSLRLAGGYEQYF	TGTGCCAGCAGCCTCAGGCTAGCGGGGGGATACGAGCAGTACTTC
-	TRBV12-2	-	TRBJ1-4	CASRLGGGGNEKLFF	TGTGCAAGTCGCTTAGGGGGGGGCGGAAATGAAAAACTGTTTTTT
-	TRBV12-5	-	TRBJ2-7	CASGLAEGYEQYF	TGTGCTAGTGGTTTGGCCGAGGGCTACGAGCAGTACTTC
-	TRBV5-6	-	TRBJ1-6	CASSLAGNSPLHF	TGTGCCAGCAGCTTAGCGGGGAATTCACCCCTCCACTTT
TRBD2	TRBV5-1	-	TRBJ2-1	CASYDRGTSGGNEQFF	TGCGCCAGCTACGACCGAGGAACTAGCGGGGGCAATGAGCAGTTCTTC
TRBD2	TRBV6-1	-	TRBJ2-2	CASSQAGGPNGELFF	TGTGCCAGCAGTCAAGCGGGGGGGCCGAACGGGGAGCTGTTTTTT
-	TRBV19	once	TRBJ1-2	CASSISHGGANYGYTF	TGTGCCAGTAGTATATCCCACGGAGGGGCTAACTATGGCTACACCTTC
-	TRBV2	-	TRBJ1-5	CASSVSGENQPQHF	TGTGCCAGCAGTGTTTCAGGGGAAAATCAGCCCCAGCATTTT
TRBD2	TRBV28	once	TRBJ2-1	CASTSGGAHNEQFF	TGTGCCAGCACCAGCGGGGGGGCCCACAATGAGCAGTTCTTC
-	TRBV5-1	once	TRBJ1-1	CATLNGARTEAFF	TGCGCCACCCTAAATGGGGCGAGGACTGAAGCTTTCTTT
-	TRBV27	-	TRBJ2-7	CASSSSSTRRNYEQYF	TGTGCCAGCAGTTCCTCCTCGACTAGACGCAACTACGAGCAGTACTTC
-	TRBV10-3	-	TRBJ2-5	CAISESRETETQYF	TGTGCCATCAGTGAGTCGAGGGAAACAGAGACCCAGTACTTC
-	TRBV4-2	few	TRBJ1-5	CASSQDGPGGWYQPQHF	TGTGCCAGCAGCCAAGATGGCCCGGGGGGGTGGTATCAGCCCCAGCATTTT
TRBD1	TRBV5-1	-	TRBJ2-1	CASSRDSSYNEQFF	TGCGCCAGCAGCCGGGACAGCTCCTACAATGAGCAGTTCTTC
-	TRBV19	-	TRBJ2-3	CASSIDEVRGVATQYF	TGTGCCAGTAGTATAGATGAGGTCAGGGGGGTAGCTACGCAGTATTTT
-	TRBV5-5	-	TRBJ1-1	CASSATRGATEAFF	TGTGCCAGCAGCGCAACCCGGGGGGCCACTGAAGCTTTCTTT
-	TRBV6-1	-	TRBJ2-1	CAAREGDDAYNEQFF	TGTGCCGCCCGCGAGGGGGACGATGCCTACAATGAGCAGTTCTTC
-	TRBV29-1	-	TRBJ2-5	CSVESRQQETQYF	TGCAGCGTTGAATCTCGACAGCAAGAGACCCAGTACTTC
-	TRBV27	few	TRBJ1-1	CASSLEIPGNTEAFF	TGTGCCAGCAGTTTGGAGATACCGGGGAACACTGAAGCTTTCTTT
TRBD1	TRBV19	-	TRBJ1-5	CASSFRQGRNQPQHF	TGTGCCAGTAGTTTCCGACAGGGGCGCAATCAGCCCCAGCATTTT
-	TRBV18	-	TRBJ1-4	CASSSHVDEKLFF	TGTGCCAGCTCTTCACATGTGGATGAAAAACTGTTTTTT
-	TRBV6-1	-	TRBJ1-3	CASSTGWDTIYF	TGTGCCAGCAGCACAGGGTGGGACACCATATATTTT
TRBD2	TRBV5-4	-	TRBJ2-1	CASSKETSGGNNEQFF	TGTGCCAGCAGCAAGGAGACTAGCGGGGGAAACAATGAGCAGTTCTTC
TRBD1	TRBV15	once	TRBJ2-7	CATSRELGGSYEQYF	TGTGCCACCAGCAGAGAATTAGGGGGCAGCTACGAGCAGTACTTC
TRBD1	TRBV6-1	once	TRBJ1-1	CASSEGTGEAFF	TGTGCCAGCAGTGAAGGGACAGGGGAAGCTTTCTTT
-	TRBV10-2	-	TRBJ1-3	CASIPSVSGNTIYF	TGCGCCAGCATTCCAAGCGTATCCGGAAACACCATATATTTT
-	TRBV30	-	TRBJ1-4	CAHWGVEREKLFF	TGTGCCCATTGGGGGGTAGAGAGGGAAAAACTGTTTTTT